This TCR beta chain comes out of a study of T cells after yellow fever vaccination. Study context: Each low-cell-number fraction was prepared by means of SMART-Seq v4 Ultra Low Input. Study outcomes and limitations: There was a possibility that FACS-sorted repertoires contained abundant clonotypes contaminating from the bulk population. Compared with primary, the secondary response was weaker and peaked at day 5, not 15.

As concerns this clonotype: The antigen remains undetermined.

This CDR3 has 17 residues. V shed 5 bases, J shed 5 bases, and the junction held 10 bases outside the gene matches. Germline values: CDR1 LNHNV, CDR2 YYDKDF (reference sequence). A process of 5'RACE template switching, which added a universal primer site and UMIs, was used to make TCR cDNA. TCRdb redid the calling of the 5' RACE reads with MiXCR, one entry per CDR3 protein. This sample has some 600,000 distinct CDR3 sequences, with over 9% found just once. This sample comprised PBMCs, obtained on the day of the yellow fever booster vaccination. The clonotype comes from a man aged 25-45 years who received the YFV17D yellow fever vaccine. The chain uses TRBV15 and TRBJ2-2, with 11 nucleotides matching TRBD2. This CDR3 is CATSGRGLADITGELFF. The CDR3 DNA follows: TGTGCCACCAGCGGACGGGGACTAGCGGATATAACCGGGGAGCTGTTTTTT.